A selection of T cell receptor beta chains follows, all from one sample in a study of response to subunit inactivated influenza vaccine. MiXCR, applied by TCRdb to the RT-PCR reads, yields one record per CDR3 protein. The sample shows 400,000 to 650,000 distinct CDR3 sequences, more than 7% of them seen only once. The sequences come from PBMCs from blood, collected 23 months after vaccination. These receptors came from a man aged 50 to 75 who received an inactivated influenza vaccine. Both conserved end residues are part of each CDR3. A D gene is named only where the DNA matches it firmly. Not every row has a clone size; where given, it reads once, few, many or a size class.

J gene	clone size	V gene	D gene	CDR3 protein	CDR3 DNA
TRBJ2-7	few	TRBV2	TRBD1	CASSLMTGSWYF	TGTGCCAGCAGCTTGATGACAGGGTCATGGTACTTC
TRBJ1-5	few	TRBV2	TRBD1	CASKPLTGADQPQHF	TGTGCCAGCAAACCTCTTACAGGGGCCGATCAGCCCCAGCATTTT
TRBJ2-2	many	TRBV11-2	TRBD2	CASSSQTSGRDSYTGELFF	TGTGCCAGCAGCTCCCAGACTAGCGGGAGGGATAGTTACACCGGGGAGCTGTTTTTT
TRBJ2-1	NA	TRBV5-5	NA	CATGLRPAGNEQFF	TGTGCCACCGGCCTTCGGCCCGCCGGGAATGAGCAGTTCTTC
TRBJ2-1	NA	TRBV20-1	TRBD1	CSARDRTGWYEQFF	TGCAGTGCTAGAGATCGGACAGGGTGGTATGAGCAGTTCTTC
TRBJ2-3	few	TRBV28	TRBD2	CASRGGRSRTDTQYF	TGTGCCAGCAGGGGCGGGAGGAGTCGCACAGATACGCAGTATTTT
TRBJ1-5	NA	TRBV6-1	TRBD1	CASSTQGGQPQHF	TGTGCCAGCAGCACCCAGGGGGGTCAGCCCCAGCATTTT
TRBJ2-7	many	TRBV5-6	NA	CASSLSGGGYEQYF	TGTGCCAGCAGCTTGTCAGGGGGAGGCTACGAGCAGTACTTC
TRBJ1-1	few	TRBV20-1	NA	CSARDPSEAFF	TGCAGTGCTAGAGATCCCAGTGAAGCTTTCTTT
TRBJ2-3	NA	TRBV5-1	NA	CASSLTGDSVDTQYF	TGCGCCAGCAGCTTGACAGGCGATTCGGTAGATACGCAGTATTTT
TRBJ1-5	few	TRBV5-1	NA	CASSKDSYNQPQHF	TGCGCCAGCAGCAAGGACAGCTACAATCAGCCCCAGCATTTT
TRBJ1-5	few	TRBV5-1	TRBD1	CASSAGPGGEGQPQHF	TGCGCCAGCAGCGCCGGTCCAGGGGGCGAGGGTCAGCCCCAGCATTTT
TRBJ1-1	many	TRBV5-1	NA	CASSLRHPMNTEAFF	TGCGCCAGCAGCTTGCGGCACCCCATGAACACTGAAGCTTTCTTT
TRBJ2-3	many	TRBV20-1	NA	CSARTSGARLTDTQYF	TGCAGTGCTAGGACTAGTGGCGCCCGTCTCACAGATACGCAGTATTTT